Presented here are 20 T cell receptor beta chains from one specimen sequenced in a study of shared clonotypes between healthy human individuals. Sequencing used immunoSEQ multiplex PCR; TCRdb keeps in-frame clones, though not all of them. The data show a few million clones, under 95% seen once. The sample was naive CD4+ T cells from PBMCs. Subset here: CD45RA+ positively selected. The source of these receptors is a man between 18 and 29 years old in good health. Some clones in this sample may be carry-over from other donors' samples.

The chain carries TRBV9 and TRBJ2-1, with 14 bases that match TRBD2. This CDR3 has 20 residues. J was trimmed by 1 base and V by 0 bases; bases with no gene match: 9. Germline V CDR1 and CDR2: SGDLS, YYNGEE. As DNA, the CDR3 is TGTGCCAGCAGCGTAGCGGGACTAGCGGGAGAAATGTCGTCCTACAATGAGCAGTTCTTC. As protein: CASSVAGLAGEMSSYNEQFF.

This chain links TRBV6-1 with TRBJ1-3; 10 nucleotides agree with TRBD1. Germline CDR1 reads MNHNS; CDR2 reads SASEGT. With 6 bases clipped from V and 8 bases from J, the junction kept 4 bases outside the gene matches. This CDR3 comprises 13 residues. The CDR3 DNA follows: TGTGCCAGCAGGACAGGGGGCGGTTACACCATATATTTT. It encodes CASRTGGGYTIYF.

The rearrangement uses TRBV9 and TRBJ2-1, with 10 bases fitting TRBD1. After removal of 0 bases from V and 8 bases from J, the junction contained 8 bases not matched to a gene. Germline V gives CDR1 SGDLS, CDR2 YYNGEE. The CDR3 loop spans 16 amino acids. CDR3 sequence reads: CASSVAWDRGGHEQFF. CDR3 coding DNA: TGTGCCAGCAGCGTAGCTTGGGACAGGGGAGGTCATGAGCAGTTCTTC.

In regard to this clone: This sample also contains other DNA sequences that code for the same CDR3. The chain carries TRBV11-2 and TRBJ2-6; maybe TRBD1 (5 bases). CDR3 size: 15 residues. Trimming pared 4 bases from V and 0 bases from J, leaving 7 bases between. Germline CDR1 is SGHAT and CDR2 is FQNNGV. CDR3 nucleotide sequence: TGTGCCAGCAGCTCCCAGGGCTCTGGGGCCAACGTCCTGACTTTC. This translates into CASSSQGSGANVLTF.

The rearrangement joins TRBV10-1 to TRBJ1-2, with unresolved D. Germline assignment: CDR1 WNHNN and CDR2 SYGVQD (reference sequence). V was clipped by 2 bases and J by 6 bases, with 10 bases between them. The CDR3 is made up of 13 amino acids. CDR3: CASSETRGHGYTF. For the CDR3, the DNA is TGCGCCAGCAGTGAGACCCGAGGGCATGGCTACACCTTC.

Worth noting for this clone: The sample carries other DNA sequences with the same CDR3. The gene calls are TRBV28 and TRBJ1-5; D unclear. The V end was cut by 4 bases, the J end by 7 bases, with 8 bases between. This CDR3 comprises 12 residues. Germline V gene sequence: CDR1 MDHEN, CDR2 SYDVKM. The CDR3 DNA is TGTGCCAGCAGTTCCCCCCCCCAGCCCCAGCATTTT. Protein product: CASSSPPQPQHF. The full variable domain, rest sourced from reference TRBV28 and TRBJ1-5, is DVKVTQSSRYLVKRTGEKVFLECVQDMDHENMFWYRQDPGLGLRLIYFSYDVKMKEKGDIPEGYSVSREKKERFSLILESASTNQTSMYLCASSSPPQPQHFGDGTRLSIL.

V usage is TRBV9 and J usage is TRBJ1-2; 7 bases match TRBD1. The CDR3 is 14 residues long. Trimming removed 4 bases from V and 2 bases from J; junction bases left unmatched: 5. CDR1 and CDR2 (germline): SGDLS, YYNGEE. This CDR3 is CASSLTGDNYGYTF. CDR3 nucleotides: TGTGCCAGCAGCCTTACAGGGGACAACTATGGCTACACCTTC. Full variable domain (remainder filled in from reference TRBV9 and TRBJ1-2): DSGVTQTPKHLITATGQRVTLRCSPRSGDLSVYWYQQSLDQGLQFLIQYYNGEERAKGNILERFSAQQFPDLHSELNLSSLELGDSALYFCASSLTGDNYGYTFGSGTRLTVV.

This sequence joins TRBV5-4 and TRBJ2-7, with D hard to call. Germline loops: CDR1 SGHNT, CDR2 YYREEE (reference sequence). Trimming cost V 4 bases and J 0 bases, with 8 bases left between them. This CDR3 has 13 residues. This CDR3 reads CASSRVASYEQYF. CDR3 DNA sequence: TGTGCCAGCAGCCGAGTAGCCTCCTACGAGCAGTACTTC. The variable domain in full, completed from reference TRBV5-4 and TRBJ2-7, reads ETGVTQSPTHLIKTRGQQVTLRCSSQSGHNTVSWYQQALGQGPQFIFQYYREEENGRGNFPPRFSGLQFPNYSSELNVNALELDDSALYLCASSRVASYEQYFGPGTRLTVT.

The chain uses TRBV2 and TRBJ2-2, with TRBD2 matching 8 bases. The CDR3 extends over 15 amino acids. From germline, CDR1 is SNHLY and CDR2 FYNNEI. Germline trimming cut 6 bases from V and 3 bases from J; bases unmatched to any gene: 6. In nucleotides, the CDR3 is TGTGCCAGCAGACAGCGGGAGTTGTACACCGGGGAGCTGTTTTTT. It specifies CASRQRELYTGELFF.

V is TRBV19 and J is TRBJ2-1, with 15 bases matching TRBD2. The junction had 9 bases not matched to a gene; V was cut back by 5 bases and J by 4 bases. This CDR3 contains 18 residues. Germline V gene lookup returns CDR1 LNHDA and CDR2 SQIVND (reference sequence). The CDR3 loop is CASSGGLAGGKRYNEQFF. CDR3 sequence (DNA): TGTGCCAGTAGTGGGGGACTAGCGGGAGGTAAACGGTACAATGAGCAGTTCTTC. The whole variable domain, remainder taken from reference TRBV19 and TRBJ2-1, is DGGITQSPKYLFRKEGQNVTLSCEQNLNHDAMYWYRQDPGQGLRLIYYSQIVNDFQKGDIAEGYSVSREKKESFPLTVTSAQKNPTAFYLCASSGGLAGGKRYNEQFFGPGTRLTVL.

The CDR3 sequence: CASSRQGAYGYTF. CDR3 sequence (DNA): TGTGCCAGCAGCCGACAGGGGGCTTATGGCTACACCTTC. This chain links TRBV6-5 with TRBJ1-2, with TRBD1 identical over 10 bases. V was clipped by 6 bases and J by 5 bases; unmatched bases: 3. The CDR3 has 13 residues. Germline V gene data show CDR1 as MNHEY and CDR2 as SVGAGI.

The chain carries TRBV5-1 and TRBJ2-2; no clear D gene. Trimming removed 0 bases at V and 6 bases at J, with 12 bases between. Germline lookup yields CDR1 SGHRS and CDR2 YFSETQ. The CDR3 has 15 residues. The CDR3 protein is CASSLAGPYAGELFF. In nucleotides, the CDR3 is TGCGCCAGCAGCTTGGCCGGACCATATGCCGGGGAGCTGTTTTTT.

The chain is built from TRBV2 and TRBJ2-5, with D possibly being TRBD1 (6 bases). Trimming took 6 bases from V and 1 from J, leaving 15 bases between them. CDR1 SNHLY and CDR2 FYNNEI come from the germline V gene. The CDR3 extends over 15 amino acids. The CDR3 nucleotides read TGTGCCAGCAGCAGGGGTAGCCCGTTCCAAGAGACCCAGTACTTC. Protein: CASSRGSPFQETQYF.

This chain joins TRBV5-1 and TRBJ2-7, with 9 bases matching TRBD2. Germline V gene data show CDR1 as SGHRS and CDR2 as YFSETQ. Trimming removed 4 bases from V and 9 bases from J; junction bases left unmatched: 8. The CDR3 has 13 amino acids. CDR3 bases: TGCGCCAGCAGCGTGTTAGCGGGAGCTGGGCAGTACTTC. Translated, it gives CASSVLAGAGQYF.

The chain employs TRBV7-2 and TRBJ2-7; D tentatively fits TRBD1 or TRBD2 (7 bases each). The CDR3 is made up of 15 amino acids. Germline lookup yields CDR1 SGHTA and CDR2 FQGNSA. The V end was cut by 6 bases, the J end by 7 bases, with 22 bases between. DNA for the CDR3: TGTGCCAGCAGTCGTAGTCAGGGGGGGGGCGGAGAGCAGTACTTC. This gives the protein CASSRSQGGGGEQYF.

The gene calls are TRBV21-1 and TRBJ1-5. TRBV21-1 is given as a pseudogene. The CDR3 contains 18 residues. The CDR3 reads CASSQSGGQGLGNQPQHF. DNA of the CDR3: TGTGCCAGCAGCCAGAGCGGGGGGCAGGGGCTTGGCAATCAGCCCCAGCATTTT.

Only one count was recorded for this clone. The V and J genes are TRBV5-6 and TRBJ2-2; maybe TRBD2 (7 bases). Trimming left V 2 bases short and J 5 bases short, with 13 bases between. The length of the CDR3 is 15 residues. CDR1 and CDR2 (germline): SGHDT, YYEEEE. CDR3 bases: TGTGCCAGCAGCTTAGGAGGGAGGGGGACCGGGGAGCTGTTTTTT. This translates into CASSLGGRGTGELFF. The whole variable domain, remainder taken from reference TRBV5-6 and TRBJ2-2, is DAGVTQSPTHLIKTRGQQVTLRCSPKSGHDTVSWYQQALGQGPQFIFQYYEEEERQRGNFPDRFSGHQFPNYSSELNVNALLLGDSALYLCASSLGGRGTGELFFGEGSRLTVL.

J is TRBJ2-3 and V is TRBV28; 8 bases fit TRBD2. The ends lost 8 bases at V and 4 bases at J; junction bases unmatched: 8. The germline CDR1 and CDR2 sequences are MDHEN and SYDVKM. CDR3 length: 14 residues. CDR3 nucleotide sequence: TGTGCCAGCCTTAGGGGACTAGGATCAGATACGCAGTATTTT. This gives the protein CASLRGLGSDTQYF.

V usage is TRBV2 and J usage is TRBJ2-2; TRBD2 is a possible D gene (6 bases). Germline CDR1 and CDR2: SNHLY and FYNNEI. This CDR3 spans 15 amino acids. The V end lost 6 bases, the J end lost 7 bases, and 18 bases lay between the germline ends. In DNA, the CDR3 is TGTGCCAGCAGCGGGAGCCGTGCGTCGGGCGGGGAGCTGTTTTTT. This gives the protein CASSGSRASGGELFF.

This clone was seen only once. The chain links TRBV7-9 to TRBJ2-1, with 7 positions matching TRBD2. The CDR3 contains 16 residues. CDR1 is SEHNR and CDR2 is FQNEAQ in the germline V gene (reference sequence). V shed 4 bases, J shed 9 bases, and the junction held 15 bases outside the gene matches. Written as DNA, the CDR3 is TGTGCCAGCAGCTCTCCTAGCGGCCCCGGACTTGGTGAGCAGTTCTTC. Amino acids: CASSSPSGPGLGEQFF.